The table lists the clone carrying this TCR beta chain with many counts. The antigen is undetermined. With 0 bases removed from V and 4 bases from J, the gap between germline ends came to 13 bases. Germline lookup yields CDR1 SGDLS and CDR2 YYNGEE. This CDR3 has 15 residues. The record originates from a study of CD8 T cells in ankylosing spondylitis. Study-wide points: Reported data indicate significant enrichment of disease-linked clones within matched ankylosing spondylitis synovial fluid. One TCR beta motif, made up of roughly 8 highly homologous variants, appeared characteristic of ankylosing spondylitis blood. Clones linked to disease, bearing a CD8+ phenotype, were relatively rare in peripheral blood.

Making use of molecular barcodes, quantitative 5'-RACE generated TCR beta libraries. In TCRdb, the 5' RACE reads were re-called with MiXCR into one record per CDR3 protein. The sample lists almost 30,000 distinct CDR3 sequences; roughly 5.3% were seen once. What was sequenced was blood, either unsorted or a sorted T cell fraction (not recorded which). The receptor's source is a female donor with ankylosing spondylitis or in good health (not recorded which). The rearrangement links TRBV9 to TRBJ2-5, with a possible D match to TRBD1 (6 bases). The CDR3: CASSVGQGLGETQYF. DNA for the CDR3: TGTGCCAGCAGCGTAGGTCAGGGGTTAGGAGAGACCCAGTACTTC.